The 15 T cell receptor beta chains below were found in one sample sequenced in a study of cytomegalovirus exposure and HLA in healthy donors. The PCR employed 60 Vbeta primers together with 13 Jbeta primers. Data came from immunoSEQ multiplex PCR; TCRdb stores just in-frame clones and leaves some out. The data contain more than 150,000 clones, around 82% of them singletons. Specimen: PBMCs. The receptors come from a woman aged 50 to 65 in good health and CMV-seropositive.

This clone was counted once. The J gene is TRBJ2-1, the V gene TRBV30, with a tentative D call TRBD2 (5 bases). V lost 0 bases to trimming and J lost 4 bases, with 7 bases between them. This CDR3 has 13 amino acids. Per the germline V gene, CDR1 is GTSNPN and CDR2 is SVGIG (reference sequence). CDR3: CAWSVTGYNEQFF. The DNA for the CDR3 is TGTGCCTGGAGTGTAACGGGGTACAATGAGCAGTTCTTC.

In regard to this clone: An end of the junction does not agree with germline; a read error may underlie this. The chain links TRBV19 to TRBJ2-1; TRBD1 agrees at 8 bases. The CDR3 loop spans 13 amino acids. Germline V gives CDR1 LNHDA, CDR2 SQIVND (reference sequence). For the CDR3, the DNA is TGTGCCAGTAGTACCCACCCCGGACAGGGAACACTCTTC. Translated, it gives CASSTHPGQGTLF.

The chain couples TRBV28 to TRBJ1-6, with D maybe TRBD1 (6 bases). The CDR3 is 15 residues long. V lost 5 bases, J lost 9 bases, and 17 bases lay in between. Germline V lookup: CDR1 MDHEN, CDR2 SYDVKM. This CDR3 is CASSISTGKGSPLHF. In DNA form, the CDR3 reads TGTGCCAGCAGTATTAGCACAGGGAAGGGTTCACCCCTCCACTTT. Filled out from reference TRBV28 and TRBJ1-6, the complete variable domain reads DVKVTQSSRYLVKRTGEKVFLECVQDMDHENMFWYRQDPGLGLRLIYFSYDVKMKEKGDIPEGYSVSREKKERFSLILESASTNQTSMYLCASSISTGKGSPLHFGNGTRLTVT.

The V call is TRBV5-5, the J call TRBJ2-3; TRBD1 matches at 11 bases. Trimming took 2 bases from V and 4 from J; bases not matched to a gene: 3. CDR1 and CDR2 from the germline V gene are SGHKS and YYEKEE (reference sequence). There are 15 residues in the CDR3. The CDR3 sequence: CASSLGQGAADTQYF. The CDR3 DNA follows: TGTGCCAGCAGCTTAGGACAGGGGGCGGCAGATACGCAGTATTTT.

The chain joins TRBV2 to TRBJ1-6; 7 positions agree with TRBD1. Losses at the gene ends were 4 bases for V and 7 bases for J; bases not matched to a gene: 4. This CDR3 is built from 14 residues. CDR1 and CDR2 (germline): SNHLY, FYNNEI. CDR3 sequence: CASSGGDSNSPLHF. The DNA of the CDR3 is TGTGCCAGCAGTGGGGGGGACAGCAATTCACCCCTCCACTTT.

V is TRBV4-2 and J is TRBJ2-7; D not resolved. The germline V gene has CDR1 LGHNA and CDR2 YNFKEQ. The CDR3 covers 14 residues. Between the trimmed V and J ends, which lost 0 bases and 9 bases, there was a span of 15 bases. The CDR3 coding sequence is TGTGCCAGCAGCCAAGATACATCTCTGGCAGGGCAGTACTTC. It translates to CASSQDTSLAGQYF.

The rearrangement joins TRBV14 to TRBJ2-3, with a weak D call TRBD2 (5 bases). The CDR3 consists of 15 residues. Trimming took 2 bases from V and 3 from J, leaving 12 bases between them. From germline, CDR1 is SGHDN and CDR2 FVKESK. DNA for the CDR3: TGTGCCAGCAGCCAAAATCGGGGAAGGACAGATACGCAGTATTTT. Amino acid sequence: CASSQNRGRTDTQYF.

J is TRBJ2-3 and V is TRBV5-5; 7 nucleotides match TRBD2. The V and J ends lost 1 base and 2 bases, in that order; junction bases with no gene match: 4. The germline V gene has CDR1 SGHKS and CDR2 YYEKEE (reference sequence). CDR3 length: 15 residues. CDR3 DNA sequence: TGTGCCAGCAGCTTGTCGGGGGGACCCACAGATACGCAGTATTTT. This codes for CASSLSGGPTDTQYF.

Details on this clone: In the same sample, other DNA sequences code for this CDR3. The chain combines TRBV14 with TRBJ2-7, with 9 bases lining up with TRBD1. The CDR3 spans 15 residues. The ends lost 4 bases at V and 0 bases at J; junction bases unmatched: 4. Germline V gives CDR1 SGHDN, CDR2 FVKESK. CDR3 protein: CASSLGQGPSYEQYF. The CDR3 region has the DNA TGTGCCAGCAGCCTTGGACAGGGGCCCTCCTACGAGCAGTACTTC.

J is TRBJ1-5 and V is TRBV9, with TRBD1 as a possible D gene (6 bases). The germline gives CDR1 SGDLS, CDR2 YYNGEE. The V and J ends lost 4 bases and 6 bases respectively, with 17 bases between them. This CDR3 region has 15 residues. The CDR3 reads CASSPGPGAVQPQHF. As DNA, the CDR3 is TGTGCCAGCAGCCCAGGCCCAGGGGCGGTTCAGCCCCAGCATTTT.

The chain is built from TRBV19 and TRBJ1-3; D uncertain. Germline V gene sequence: CDR1 LNHDA, CDR2 SQIVND (reference sequence). The CDR3 totals 16 residues. Trimming took 7 bases from V and 7 from J, leaving 23 bases between them. This chain's CDR3 is CASKSQAIGSPNTIYF. The CDR3 nucleotides read TGTGCCAGTAAGTCTCAGGCTATCGGATCGCCGAACACCATATATTTT.

This clone turned up a few times. The rearrangement links TRBV2 to TRBJ2-7; the D is unclear. The length of the CDR3 is 13 residues. The V gene's germline CDR1 is SNHLY and CDR2 FYNNEI. Trimming took 7 bases from V and 0 from J, leaving 10 bases between them. The CDR3 loop reads CASNREASYEQYF. The CDR3, as DNA: TGTGCCAGCAACAGAGAAGCCTCCTACGAGCAGTACTTC.

This chain connects TRBV7-2 to TRBJ2-1; the match to TRBD2 covers 8 bases. The CDR3 contains 15 residues. Germline CDR1 reads SGHTA; CDR2 reads FQGNSA. V lost 1 base and J lost 4; bases outside the gene matches: 3. The CDR3 spells CASSLVRGGYNEQFF. CDR3 sequence (DNA): TGTGCCAGCAGCTTAGTACGGGGGGGTTACAATGAGCAGTTCTTC.

This clone was seen just once. V and J are TRBV15 and TRBJ2-3; TRBD2 matches 7 bases. J gave up 6 bases and V 1 base, and 10 bases lay outside the gene matches. The CDR3 sequence is 16 residues long. Germline CDR1 is LNHNV and CDR2 is YYDKDF (reference sequence). CDR3 region: CATSRVGLRNEDTQYF. As DNA, the CDR3 is TGTGCCACCAGCAGAGTGGGACTACGAAATGAGGATACGCAGTATTTT. The full variable domain, with the rest looked up from reference TRBV15 and TRBJ2-3, is DAMVIQNPRYQVTQFGKPVTLSCSQTLNHNVMYWYQQKSSQAPKLLFHYYDKDFNNEADTPDNFQSRRPNTSFCFLDIRSPGLGDTAMYLCATSRVGLRNEDTQYFGPGTRLTVL.

V usage is TRBV10-1 and J usage is TRBJ1-3; weak D call: TRBD1 (5 bases). CDR3 length equals 16 residues. V was cut by 3 bases and J by 0 bases, with 12 bases left in between. Germline V gene data show CDR1 as WNHNN and CDR2 as SYGVQD (reference sequence). CDR3 sequence: CASSEDGTTSGNTIYF. The CDR3 region has the DNA TGCGCCAGCAGTGAAGACGGGACTACCTCTGGAAACACCATATATTTT.